The clone carrying this T cell receptor (beta chain) has at least ten counts. Its antigen is unknown. This entry comes from a study of T cell repertoires in cytomegalovirus infection. Whole-study context: Public TCR beta signatures marked donors with CMV infection and the matching HLA. Study results and caveats: The cumulative frequency of public TCR beta families distinguished individuals who carried CMV together with the relevant HLA. HLA-C-restricted TCR beta clonotypes specific for CMV led the ex vivo response.

From germline, CDR1 is SGHTA and CDR2 FQGNSA. CDR3 length equals 15 residues. The V end was cut by 1 base, the J end by 4 bases, with 8 bases between. TCRdb reprocessed the reads with MiXCR, giving one entry per CDR3 protein. Altogether around 280,000 distinct CDR3 sequences are present, around 9.6% being singletons, with the ten largest covering approximately 2.3%. The TCR sequence derives from a human donor in good health (CMV status not recorded). Some clones in this sample may be carry-over from other donors' samples. This sequence joins TRBV7-2 and TRBJ1-6, with D possibly TRBD1 on 5 matching bases. The sequencing input was PBMCs. The CDR3 reads CASSLVRTYNSPLHF. CDR3 nucleotide sequence: TGTGCCAGCAGCTTAGTGAGGACATATAATTCACCCCTCCACTTT. Supplemented by reference TRBV7-2 and TRBJ1-6, the full variable domain reads GAGVSQSPSNKVTEKGKDVELRCDPISGHTALYWYRQSLGQGLEFLIYFQGNSAPDKSGLPSDRFSAERTGGSVSTLTIQRTQQEDSAVYLCASSLVRTYNSPLHFGNGTRLTVT.